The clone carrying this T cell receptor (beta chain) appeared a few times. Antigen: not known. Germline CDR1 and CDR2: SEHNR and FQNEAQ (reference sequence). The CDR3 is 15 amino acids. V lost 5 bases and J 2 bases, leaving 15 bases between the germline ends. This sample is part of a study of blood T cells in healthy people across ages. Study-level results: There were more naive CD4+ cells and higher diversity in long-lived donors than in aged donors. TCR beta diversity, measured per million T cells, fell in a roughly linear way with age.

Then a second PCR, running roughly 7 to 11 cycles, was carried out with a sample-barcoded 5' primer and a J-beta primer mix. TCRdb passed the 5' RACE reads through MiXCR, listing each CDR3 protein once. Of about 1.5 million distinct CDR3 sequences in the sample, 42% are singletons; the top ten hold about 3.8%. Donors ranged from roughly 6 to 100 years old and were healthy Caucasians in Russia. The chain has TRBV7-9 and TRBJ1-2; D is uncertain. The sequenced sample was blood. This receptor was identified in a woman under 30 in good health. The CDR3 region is CASSGAAGPNYGYTF. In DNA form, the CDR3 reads TGTGCCAGCAGCGGAGCCGCCGGGCCAAACTATGGCTACACCTTC.